This entry describes one T cell receptor (beta chain). The source of the sample is a study of blood T cell repertoires in COVID-19. The CDR3 has 15 amino acids. Germline CDR1 and CDR2: WSHSY and SAAADI. V lost 2 bases, J lost 2 bases, and 10 bases lay in between. Sequenced by immunoSEQ multiplex PCR; TCRdb stores in-frame clones only, minus some. Among hundreds of thousands of clones listed, around 89% were seen once. The sequenced sample was peripheral blood. The rearrangement links TRBV10-2 to TRBJ1-3; D is unclear. This receptor was obtained from a man aged 35 to 55 with acute or convalescent COVID-19. The CDR3 DNA reads as TGCGCCAGCAGTGAGAACCCGAGGGCTGGAAACACCATATATTTT. This gives the protein CASSENPRAGNTIYF.